The T cell receptor beta chain described here comes from a study of early T cells in non-severe SARS-CoV-2 infection. CDR1 is DFQATT and CDR2 is SNEGSKA in the germline V gene (reference sequence). The CDR3 sequence is 16 residues long. Losses at the gene ends were 3 bases for V and 0 bases for J; bases not matched to a gene: 8. This clonotype was picked up many times. TCRdb reprocessed the 5' RACE reads via MiXCR and lists one record per CDR3 protein. Among about 64,000 distinct CDR3 sequences, almost 9% were seen once, and the ten largest hold 13%. The sequence was obtained from an adult who was a healthcare worker with PCR-confirmed SARS-CoV-2 infection or an uninfected control (not recorded which). The chain has TRBV20-1 and TRBJ2-1; TRBD1 matches at 7 bases. Sequenced here: whole blood, sampled at baseline. CDR3 bases: TGCAGTGCTAGGACCCCGACAGGGAGCTCCTACAATGAGCAGTTCTTC. Residues: CSARTPTGSSYNEQFF.